Listed below are T cell receptor beta chains from one sample, sequenced in a study of cytotoxic CD8 clonotypes in ibrutinib-treated CLL. Profiling relied on immunoSEQ multiplex PCR, and the TCRdb table lists in-frame clones only, not all of them. The profile shows about 250,000 clones, about three quarters of them singletons. Sequencing was performed on PBMCs, taken after 24 months of ibrutinib treatment. The receptors here all came from a human donor with chronic lymphocytic leukemia. Both conserved end residues are part of each CDR3. The order of the fields is clone size, V gene, D gene, J gene, CDR3 protein, CDR3 DNA. A D gene is named only where the DNA matches it firmly. Clone size is given for some rows only: seen once, a few or many times, or a class if the clone is expanded.

NA	TRBV5-1	NA	TRBJ2-3	CASRNGISTDTQYF	TGCGCCAGCAGAAACGGGATTAGCACAGATACGCAGTATTTT
NA	TRBV19	NA	TRBJ1-4	CASSPLSATNEKLFF	TGTGCCAGTAGTCCCCTATCTGCAACTAATGAAAAACTGTTTTTT
once	TRBV29-1	NA	TRBJ2-1	CSVAAKSYNEQFF	TGCAGCGTTGCTGCTAAATCCTACAATGAGCAGTTCTTC
NA	TRBV25-1	TRBD2	TRBJ2-7	CASSDSGRVYEQYF	TGTGCCAGCAGTGATAGCGGGAGAGTCTACGAGCAGTACTTC
NA	TRBV5-1	NA	TRBJ2-5	CASSSQGRETQYF	TGCGCCAGCAGCTCGCAGGGGAGGGAGACCCAGTACTTC
NA	TRBV29-1	NA	TRBJ2-5	CSVDKTGRETQYF	TGCAGCGTTGATAAGACAGGGAGGGAGACCCAGTACTTC
NA	TRBV5-6	NA	TRBJ2-7	CASSPAPDYEQYF	TGTGCCAGCAGCCCGGCCCCAGACTACGAGCAGTACTTC
NA	TRBV15	NA	TRBJ1-5	CATSTKVSSNQPQHF	TGTGCCACCAGCACTAAAGTCTCTAGCAATCAGCCCCAGCATTTT
NA	TRBV7-6	NA	TRBJ2-5	CASSRGAVQETQYF	TGTGCCAGCAGCCGGGGGGCGGTACAAGAGACCCAGTACTTC
NA	TRBV28	NA	TRBJ2-1	CASTQRPGNHEQFF	TGTGCCAGCACCCAACGGCCGGGGAACCATGAGCAGTTCTTC
NA	TRBV28	NA	TRBJ1-5	CASNDLDQPQHF	TGTGCCAGCAATGATCTCGATCAGCCCCAGCATTTT
few	TRBV7-9	TRBD1	TRBJ2-7	CASSPRGLNEQYF	TGTGCCAGCAGCCCCAGGGGGCTAAACGAGCAGTACTTC
NA	TRBV7-9	NA	TRBJ2-1	CASSRGGEKQFF	TGTGCCAGCAGCCGAGGAGGGGAGAAGCAGTTCTTC
once	TRBV11-2	NA	TRBJ2-1	CASRSGGNEQFF	TGTGCCAGCAGGTCGGGCGGCAATGAGCAGTTCTTC
NA	TRBV9	TRBD1	TRBJ2-3	CASSVEDRQADTQYF	TGTGCCAGCAGCGTAGAGGACAGGCAGGCAGATACGCAGTATTTT
NA	TRBV19	TRBD2	TRBJ2-7	CASSPFVGREQQYF	TGTGCCAGTAGTCCTTTCGTCGGGAGGGAGCAGCAGTACTTC
NA	TRBV29-1	NA	TRBJ2-7	CSVETTASYEQYF	TGCAGCGTTGAAACAACAGCCTCCTACGAGCAGTACTTC
NA	TRBV28	NA	TRBJ2-7	CASSLWSGLAYEQYF	TGTGCCAGCAGTTTATGGTCCGGGTTGGCCTACGAGCAGTACTTC
few	TRBV10-1	TRBD2	TRBJ2-7	CASSERTSYEQYF	TGCGCCAGCAGTGAGAGGACTAGCTACGAGCAGTACTTC
NA	TRBV15	NA	TRBJ2-7	CATSMNSGPYEQYF	TGTGCCACCAGCATGAACAGCGGACCCTACGAGCAGTACTTC
NA	TRBV15	NA	TRBJ1-5	CATSPHSGQPQHF	TGTGCCACCAGCCCCCATTCAGGGCAGCCCCAGCATTTT
few	TRBV7-3	NA	TRBJ2-1	CASSLWRGSSYNEQFF	TGTGCCAGCAGCTTATGGCGGGGAAGCTCCTACAATGAGCAGTTCTTC
NA	TRBV6-5	NA	TRBJ2-7	CASSYEDRSHYEQYF	TGTGCCAGCAGTTACGAGGACCGATCACACTACGAGCAGTACTTC
NA	TRBV6-6	NA	TRBJ1-4	CASRNRETNEKLFF	TGTGCCAGCAGAAACAGAGAAACTAATGAAAAACTGTTTTTT
NA	TRBV25-1	TRBD1	TRBJ1-1	CASSEDQGARTEAFF	TGTGCCAGCAGTGAGGACCAGGGGGCCAGAACTGAAGCTTTCTTT
NA	TRBV30	TRBD2	TRBJ2-7	CAWELSGSRVYEQYF	TGTGCCTGGGAACTTAGCGGGAGTAGGGTCTACGAGCAGTACTTC
NA	TRBV6-5	TRBD1	TRBJ1-2	CASLAGQGAFDGYTF	TGTGCCAGCTTGGCAGGGCAGGGGGCGTTCGATGGCTACACCTTC
NA	TRBV5-1	NA	TRBJ2-5	CASSRTGDHLQETQYF	TGCGCCAGCAGCCGCACAGGCGACCACCTCCAAGAGACCCAGTACTTC
NA	TRBV11-3	TRBD2	TRBJ2-7	CASSLAGGEQYF	TGTGCCAGCAGCTTAGCGGGAGGGGAGCAGTACTTC
NA	TRBV7-3	NA	TRBJ2-1	CASSSPGRRDEQFF	TGTGCCAGCAGCTCCCCGGGGAGACGGGATGAGCAGTTCTTC
NA	TRBV29-1	TRBD1	TRBJ2-5	CSAPAGQGRETQYF	TGCAGCGCTCCCGCGGGACAGGGGAGGGAGACCCAGTACTTC
NA	TRBV19	NA	TRBJ2-2	CASSIDPNTGELFF	TGTGCCAGTAGTATAGACCCGAACACCGGGGAGCTGTTTTTT
NA	TRBV7-8	NA	TRBJ2-7	CASSLEAAESYEQYF	TGTGCCAGCAGCTTAGAGGCGGCGGAATCCTACGAGCAGTACTTC
NA	TRBV2	NA	TRBJ1-5	CASSTTGDQPQHF	TGTGCCAGCAGTACTACAGGAGATCAGCCCCAGCATTTT
NA	TRBV7-2	NA	TRBJ2-7	CASSPQSSATEQYF	TGTGCCAGCAGCCCCCAATCTAGCGCGACCGAGCAGTACTTC
once	TRBV4-2	TRBD1	TRBJ2-1	CASSQSGQDGDEQFF	TGTGCCAGCAGCCAAAGCGGACAGGACGGGGATGAGCAGTTCTTC
NA	TRBV19	TRBD2	TRBJ2-3	CASSSASGHTTQYF	TGTGCCAGTAGTAGCGCTAGCGGGCATACTACGCAGTATTTT
few	TRBV7-2	NA	TRBJ2-4	CASSPPTVAKNIQYF	TGTGCCAGCAGCCCTCCTACGGTAGCCAAAAACATTCAGTACTTC
NA	TRBV28	NA	TRBJ1-1	CASSLVWDNTEAFF	TGTGCCAGCAGTTTAGTGTGGGATAACACTGAAGCTTTCTTT
NA	TRBV14	NA	TRBJ2-1	CASSMYGRKQFF	TGTGCCAGCAGCATGTACGGGAGAAAGCAGTTCTTC
NA	TRBV9	NA	TRBJ1-5	CASAAGRWDQPQHF	TGTGCCAGCGCAGCAGGCAGGTGGGATCAGCCCCAGCATTTT
once	TRBV4-3	TRBD2	TRBJ2-7	CASSRTSGSYEQYF	TGCGCCAGCAGCCGGACTAGCGGGAGCTACGAGCAGTACTTC
once	TRBV27	NA	TRBJ2-3	CASSATADTQYF	TGTGCCAGCAGTGCAACAGCAGATACGCAGTATTTT
NA	TRBV4-2	TRBD1	TRBJ2-1	CASSQTDRGTYNEQFF	TGTGCCAGCAGCCAAACGGACAGGGGCACCTACAATGAGCAGTTCTTC
NA	TRBV28	NA	TRBJ1-5	CASREGNQPQHF	TGTGCCAGCCGTGAGGGCAATCAGCCCCAGCATTTT